This T cell receptor (beta chain) was recovered during a study of control samples from healthy donors and cancer patients. The CDR3 totals 13 residues. Germline CDR1 SGHTA, CDR2 FQGTGA. Trimming removed 2 bases at V and 10 bases at J, with 9 bases between. Profiled with immunoSEQ multiplex PCR; TCRdb holds only in-frame clones, not every one. The sample comprises roughly 74,000 clones, around 94% of which are singletons, and 4.8% rests with the top ten. The source is a woman younger than 30 in good health. The sequenced material came from blood. The rearrangement joins TRBV7-3 to TRBJ1-6; weak D call: TRBD1 (5 bases). CDR3 protein: CASSLPGPSPLHF. The CDR3, as DNA: TGTGCCAGCAGCTTACCAGGGCCATCACCCCTCCACTTT.